The TCR beta chain under discussion was sequenced for a study of CD8 T cells in Susac syndrome. Study-wide results and caveats: The study's TCR sequencing and HLA analysis drew on a certain number of individuals. That number was acknowledged as relatively small.

The trim removed 4 bases at V and 10 bases at J, leaving 10 bases unmatched. Germline V gene lookup returns CDR1 SGHTA and CDR2 FQGTGA. The CDR3 is 15 amino acids. With random hexamers, reverse transcription was performed on about 0.5 to 1 ug of RNA. TCR beta CDR3 was amplified by immunoSEQ covering 54 Vbeta and 13 Jbeta. TCRdb used MiXCR to reprocess the immunoSEQ multiplex PCR reads, holding one entry per CDR3 protein. In the table there are 200,000 to 300,000 distinct CDR3 sequences, 95% to 97% of which are singletons. The Susac syndrome patients fit the recently defined diagnostic criteria for definite or probable disease. CD8+ and CD4+ T cells were negatively isolated; TEMRA cells were FACS-enriched. On this clonotype: The antigen remains undetermined.

This chain links TRBV7-3 with TRBJ2-1, with 10 bases matching TRBD2. The clonotype originates from a human donor with Susac syndrome. Sequencing was carried out using CD4+ T cells from PBMCs. CDR3 in DNA: TGTGCCAGCAGCTCGCCCCAGCGGGAGGGAAAGGAGCAGTTCTTC. Amino acid sequence: CASSSPQREGKEQFF.